This T cell receptor beta chain was recorded in a study of blood T cell repertoires in COVID-19. Study as a whole: The analysed material was cDNA or gDNA that came from T cells, B-cell-depleted T cells, or PBMCs.

Per the germline V gene, CDR1 is SGDLS and CDR2 is YYNGEE. Trimming cost V 0 bases and J 8 bases; bases outside gene matches: 15. The length of the CDR3 is 17 residues. As handled by the study authors: Amplifying reference gene primers gave estimates of nucleated cell counts. TCRdb's table, derived via immunoSEQ multiplex PCR, lists solely in-frame clones and lacks some. D and trimming come from the DNA, and the V and J calls and clone size come from that table. Of 250,000 to 300,000 clones listed, around 85% were seen once; the top ten hold about 12%. The J gene is TRBJ1-2, the V gene TRBV9; the match to TRBD1 covers 8 bases. This TCR came from a woman in her twenties or thirties with COVID-19, enrolled during active disease. The sequenced sample consisted of peripheral blood. This chain's CDR3 is CASSVAPGQGSLEGYTF. The CDR3 nucleotides are TGTGCCAGCAGCGTAGCCCCTGGACAGGGAAGCTTAGAGGGCTACACCTTC.